These 24 T cell receptor delta chains originate from one sample sequenced in a study of gamma-delta T cells after stem cell transplantation. TCRdb redid clone calling on the RT-PCR reads using CATT. The table lists about 11,000 delta-chain clones, 1% to 1.5% of them singletons. The specimen was gamma-delta T cells. The receptors were sampled from a human donor. It is not recorded whose cells these are; they may come from a transplant donor.

This clone was observed a few times. This likely came from a read error, as a far larger clone is one base away. V usage is TRDV2 and J usage is TRDJ1; D unclear. In germline, CDR1 is GEAIGNYY, CDR2 EKD. The CDR3 has 16 residues. The CDR3 coding sequence is TGTGCCCGTGACACCGTAGGGACAACTTACACCGATAAACTCATCTTT. Translation: CARDTVGTTYTDKLIF.

This clone is labeled medium-sized (0.01 to 0.1%). CDR3 sequence reads: CACDTLPTLGDTEDTDKLIF. CDR3 DNA: TGTGCCTGTGACACCCTTCCTACCCTGGGGGATACAGAGGACACCGATAAACTCATCTTT. This chain links TRDV2 with TRDJ1, with 11 nucleotides matching TRDD3. V trimming: 0 bases; J trimming: 0 bases; junction bases outside the gene matches: 14. CDR3 size: 20 residues. From germline, CDR1 is GEAIGNYY and CDR2 EKD.

This clone has a handful of counts. This could be a read error, since a much larger clone is one nucleotide away. The chain has TRDV2 and TRDJ1; 8 bases map to TRDD3. Germline CDR1 reads GEAIGNYY; CDR2 reads EKD. This CDR3 comprises 15 residues. The CDR3 DNA is TGTGCCTGTGATTCCGTGGGGGATGAGGTCGATAAACCCATCTTT. It encodes CACDSVGDEVDKPIF.

Many counts were recorded for this clone. This same CDR3 is encoded by further DNA sequences in the sample. The gene calls are TRDV2 and TRDJ1; 8 bases fit TRDD3. Trimming took 1 base from V and 0 from J; bases not matched to a gene: 24. CDR1 GEAIGNYY and CDR2 EKD come from the germline V gene. The CDR3 covers 22 residues. Here the CDR3 reads CACDTLPARGLGGPTYTDKLIF. In DNA, the CDR3 is TGTGCCTGTGACACACTCCCCGCACGGGGACTGGGGGGACCAACATACACCGATAAACTCATCTTT.

With respect to this clone: TCRdb's protein, taken from a much larger clone, differs from this DNA's translation at residue 6, likely owing to a read error; the protein displayed comes from the DNA. V usage is TRDV2 and J usage is TRDJ1; possible D gene TRDD3, 6 bases. This CDR3 is built from 14 residues. V was pared by 2 bases and J by 2 bases, with 11 bases between. Germline-derived CDR1 and CDR2 are GEAIGNYY and EKD. The CDR3 here is CACDSTGETDKLIF. The DNA of the CDR3 is TGTGCCTGTGACAGTACGGGGGAAACCGATAAACTCATCTTT.

The table lists this clone with a few counts. It is likely a read error: a sequence one base away is far more abundant. Other DNA sequences in this specimen translate into the identical CDR3. The chain carries TRDV2 and TRDJ1; 9 bases agree with TRDD3. Germline V gene lookup returns CDR1 GEAIGNYY and CDR2 EKD. The CDR3 has 20 amino acids. The CDR3 reads CACDKVTGGEPTQDTDKLIF. The CDR3 coding sequence is TGTGCCTGTGACAAAGTTACTGGGGGAGAACCAACTCAGGACACTGATAAACTCATCTTT.

This clone was counted a few times. TCRdb's protein, taken from a much larger clone, differs from this DNA's translation at residue 18, likely owing to a read error; the protein displayed comes from the DNA. The genes are TRDV2 and TRDJ3, with D tentatively TRDD3 (6 bases). The CDR3 totals 20 residues. Germline CDR1 is GEAIGNYY and CDR2 is EKD. CDR3 residues: CACDPTTGGDSSWDTRQVFF. CDR3 nucleotide sequence: TGTGCCTGTGACCCAACCACCGGGGGAGATAGCTCCTGGGACACCCGACAGGTGTTTTTC.

This clone was seen a handful of times. V is TRDV2 and J is TRDJ1; TRDD3 matches at 8 bases. The germline gives CDR1 GEAIGNYY, CDR2 EKD. J gave up 1 base and V 0 bases, and 33 bases lay outside the gene matches. The CDR3 totals 25 residues. In DNA, the CDR3 is TGTGCCTGTGACACCGTTACTCCTTATCCCCCCCGACCTGAGGGATACGCAATGTGCACCGATAAACTCATCTTT. Amino acid sequence: CACDTVTPYPPRPEGYAMCTDKLIF.

As for this clone: A far larger clone differs by one base, so this is likely a read error. This CDR3 is also generated by other DNA sequences in the sample. The chain couples TRDV2 to TRDJ1; D call uncertain. Germline V gives CDR1 GEAIGNYY, CDR2 EKD. V was trimmed by 2 bases and J by 0 bases, leaving 18 bases between them. The CDR3 sequence is 17 residues long. CDR3 loop: CACDMLPNSPNTDKLIF. The CDR3 DNA reads as TGTGCCTGTGACATGCTACCGAACTCACCCAACACCGATAAACTCATCTTT.

This clone was found a few times. The rearrangement uses TRDV2 and TRDJ1, with 10 bases aligning to TRDD3. Germline assignment: CDR1 GEAIGNYY and CDR2 EKD. The J segment lost 1 base and the V segment lost 3 bases, leaving 10 bases of the junction unmatched. The CDR3 runs 17 residues. Here the CDR3 reads CACDPLLGDPTTDKLIF. For the CDR3, the DNA is TGTGCCTGTGACCCCCTACTGGGGGATCCCACCACCGATAAACTCATCTTT.

This clone has more than one count but fewer than ten. With only one base between it and a far larger clone, this is likely a read error. This rearrangement joins TRDV2 to TRDJ1, with 8 bases lining up with TRDD3. Trimming cost V 3 bases and J 1 base; bases outside gene matches: 12. Germline assignment: CDR1 GEAIGNYY and CDR2 EKD. This CDR3 comprises 17 residues. CDR3 in amino acids: CACDPVLGGTRTDKLIF. The DNA of the CDR3 is TGTGCCTGTGACCCAGTACTGGGGGGTACGCGCACCGATAAACTCATCTTT.

This clone was seen a handful of times. V is TRDV2 and J is TRDJ3; 12 bases match TRDD3. J gave up 1 base and V 1 base, and 7 bases lay outside the gene matches. Per germline, CDR1 GEAIGNYY and CDR2 EKD. The CDR3 length is 20 residues. The CDR3 bases are TGTGCCTGTGACACACTGGGGGATACATCTGGTTCCTGGGACACCCGACAGATGTTTTTC. Translation: CACDTLGDTSGSWDTRQMFF.

This clone showed up just a few times. Other nucleotide sequences in the sample specify the same CDR3. The rearrangement uses TRDV2 and TRDJ1; D ambiguous. V was trimmed by 0 bases and J by 0 bases, leaving 13 bases between them. The CDR3 is made up of 16 amino acids. Germline loops: CDR1 GEAIGNYY, CDR2 EKD. The CDR3 region is CACDTVGARNTDKLIF. For the CDR3, the DNA is TGTGCCTGTGACACCGTAGGGGCCCGAAACACCGATAAACTCATCTTT.

Notes on this clone: A far larger clone is just one base off, so this is likely a read error. Other nucleotide sequences in the sample specify the same CDR3. The chain combines TRDV2 with TRDJ1; the match to TRDD3 covers 7 bases. The germline CDR1 and CDR2 sequences are GEAIGNYY and EKD. The CDR3 loop spans 17 amino acids. Trimming removed 7 bases from V and 0 bases from J; junction bases left unmatched: 16. The CDR3 loop reads CACDLVSGGRYTDKLIF. The CDR3 bases are TGTGCCTGCGACCTTGTATCTGGGGGTAGGTACACCGATAAACTCATCTTT.

This clone was seen a few times. It is likely a read error: a sequence one base away is far more abundant. The rearrangement links TRDV2 to TRDJ3; 8 bases map to TRDD3. CDR1 is GEAIGNYY, CDR2 EKD, per germline. The CDR3 is made up of 23 amino acids. The CDR3 DNA sequence: TGTGCCTGTGACACCGTACACTACGCTACTGGGGGGGGCAGCTCCTGGGACGCCCGACAGATGTTTTTC. Protein sequence: CACDTVHYATGGGSSWDARQMFF.

With respect to this clone: The translation of this DNA and the TCRdb protein of a much larger clone differ at residue 11, probably owing to a read error; the protein shown here is translated from the DNA. The J gene is TRDJ1, the V gene TRDV2; 10 positions match TRDD3. Germline loops: CDR1 GEAIGNYY, CDR2 EKD. The CDR3 is made up of 15 amino acids. Here the CDR3 DNA reads TGTGCCTGTGACCCCTGGGGGATAGTCACCAATAAACTCATCTTT. Amino acids: CACDPWGIVTNKLIF.

In its sample, this clone is medium-sized. V is TRDV2 and J is TRDJ3; 7 bases match TRDD3. With V trimmed by 3 bases and J by 0 bases, 7 bases remained unmatched. Germline V lookup: CDR1 GEAIGNYY, CDR2 EKD. The CDR3 consists of 18 residues. CDR3 loop: CACDEWGTSSWDTRQMFF. CDR3 DNA: TGTGCCTGTGACGAGTGGGGGACGAGCTCCTGGGACACCCGACAGATGTTTTTC.

This clone is termed medium-sized (0.01 to 0.1%). This rearrangement joins TRDV2 to TRDJ1; no definite D call. CDR1 and CDR2 from the germline V gene are GEAIGNYY and EKD. The CDR3 sequence is 15 residues long. V shed 0 bases and J shed 1 base, with 11 bases lying between them. The CDR3 reads CACDTVGAVTDKLIF. The CDR3 DNA follows: TGTGCCTGTGACACCGTAGGCGCGGTCACCGATAAACTCATCTTT.

This clone was observed a few times. V usage is TRDV2 and J usage is TRDJ1; 9 nucleotides line up with TRDD3. CDR3 size: 15 residues. The V and J ends lost 3 bases and 7 bases, in that order; junction bases with no gene match: 11. CDR1 and CDR2 (germline): GEAIGNYY, EKD. The CDR3 sequence is CACDRVLGDPSKLIF. CDR3 in DNA: TGTGCCTGTGACCGAGTACTGGGGGACCCCTCTAAACTCATCTTT.

There are a few counts of this clone. This could be a read error, since a much larger clone is one nucleotide away. The genes are TRDV2 and TRDJ1, with 13 bases that match TRDD3. The CDR3 runs to 17 residues. Germline CDR1 is GEAIGNYY and CDR2 is EKD. CDR3 protein: CACDALLGDTVFDKPIF. The CDR3 nucleotides read TGTGCCTGTGATGCCTTACTGGGGGATACGGTTTTTGATAAACCCATCTTT.

As concerns this clone: Only one base separates this from a far larger clonotype, so it likely reflects a read error. Other DNA sequences in this specimen translate into the identical CDR3. The chain employs TRDV2 and TRDJ3, with a weak D call TRDD3 (6 bases). Trimming pared 2 bases from V and 0 bases from J, leaving 25 bases between. Germline V gene sequence: CDR1 GEAIGNYY, CDR2 EKD. CDR3 length: 22 residues. The CDR3 protein is CACDKVDGGYAESSWDTRQMFF. CDR3 sequence (DNA): TGTGCCTGTGACAAGGTGGATGGGGGGTACGCGGAAAGCTCCTGGGACACCCGACAGATGTTTTTC.

A remark on this clone: A far larger clone is just one base off, so this is likely a read error. Other DNA sequences in this sample translate to the same CDR3. V and J are TRDV2 and TRDJ1; D gene ambiguous. The V end was cut by 0 bases, the J end by 7 bases, with 35 bases between. CDR3 length: 21 residues. Germline V gene data show CDR1 as GEAIGNYY and CDR2 as EKD. CDR3 in amino acids: CACDTVSLLRVDGKRVPKLIF. In DNA form, the CDR3 reads TGTGCCTGTGACACCGTTTCTCTACTACGAGTGGACGGCAAGCGGGTACCTAAACTCATCTTT.

This clone was seen only a few times. Translating this DNA gives a protein that differs at residue 3 from the TCRdb one, which belongs to a much larger clone; a read error is likely, and the protein shown is this translation. The chain is built from TRDV2 and TRDJ1, with 12 bases fitting TRDD3. The junction had 15 bases not matched to a gene; V was cut back by 8 bases and J by 0 bases. Germline assignment: CDR1 GEAIGNYY and CDR2 EKD. There are 18 residues in the CDR3. The CDR3 here is CAYDSLLGDTVNTDKLIF. The DNA of the CDR3 is TGTGCCTATGATAGTCTACTGGGGGATACTGTTAACACCGATAAACTCATCTTT.

About this clone itself: A read error likely explains this, since a far larger clone differs by one base. Other DNA sequences in this specimen translate into the identical CDR3. The chain combines TRDV2 with TRDJ1, with D possibly matching TRDD3 (5 bases). Trimming pared 0 bases from V and 1 base from J, leaving 14 bases between. There are 16 residues in the CDR3. Per germline, CDR1 GEAIGNYY and CDR2 EKD. CDR3 DNA: TGTGCCTGTGACACCGTAGGGGGCCGAGGCACCGATAAACTCATCTTT. The encoded protein is CACDTVGGRGTDKLIF.